Below, 26 T cell receptor beta chains from the same sample are listed, as sequenced in a study of read filtering for tumor transcriptome and immune sequencing (dated by TCRdb to about 2020). The data were produced on an Illumina HiSeq 4000. The Immunoverse kit was used to build TCR libraries from roughly 370 ng RNA, with molecular barcoded adaptors covering alpha/delta and beta/gamma chains. The public reads were reanalyzed by TCRdb: fastp trimming at Q25, MiXCR alignment, in-frame beta chains only. Rows matching on CDR3 protein sequence are summarized as one entry with the most common DNA and genes. The sample has 100,000 to 150,000 distinct CDR3 sequences on record, roughly an eighth of them singletons. The ten largest clones add up to about 7.7% of the sample. The sequencing sample was made of a population of CD138-negative cells sorted from bone marrow. The label giving this sample's cell subset or site can be read as: bone marrow mononuclear cells depleted of CD138+ plasma/myeloma cells by negative magnetic selection. Receptor source: a donor at least 40 years old with multiple myeloma.

This clonotype came up many times. The rearrangement uses TRBV4-3 and TRBJ2-7; D is possibly TRBD1 (5 bases). This CDR3 region has 14 residues. Trimming removed 0 bases from V and 3 bases from J, with 9 bases in between. Germline V lookup: CDR1 LGHNA, CDR2 YSLEER. For the CDR3, the DNA is TGCGCCAGCAGCCAAGACCGGCAGGGCTACGAGCAGTACTTC. Translation: CASSQDRQGYEQYF.

The rearrangement joins TRBV6-2 or TRBV6-3 to TRBJ2-1; tentatively, D is TRBD1 or TRBD2 (5 bases each). The CDR3 runs to 17 residues. Germline V gene lookup returns CDR1 MNHEY and CDR2 SVGEGT. The V gene lost 2 bases and the J gene lost 15 bases, with 29 bases spanning the gap. The CDR3 DNA follows: TGTGCCAGCAGTTACCCTCGGGACGAAAGCTCCTACAATGGGCGGTTCTTC. Translated: CASSYPRDESSYNGRFF.

At least ten counts were recorded for this clonotype. The V gene is TRBV12-3 or TRBV12-4, the J gene TRBJ2-7; D is unclear. The length of the CDR3 is 12 residues. Trimming cost V 3 bases and J 10 bases, with 13 bases left between them. This CDR3 is CASSLTPQEQYF. CDR3 nucleotides: TGTGCCAGCAGTTTGACGCCCCAGGAACAGTACTTC.

This clonotype was counted between two and nine times. CDR3 coding DNA: TGTGCCAGCAGCGGGCAGGGCCCTGAGACCCAGTACTTC. It encodes CASSGQGPETQYF. This chain connects TRBV2 to TRBJ2-5; weak D call: TRBD1 (5 bases). V dropped 6 bases and J dropped 5 bases, with 13 bases sitting between them. This CDR3 is 13 amino acids long. Germline V gives CDR1 SNHLY, CDR2 FYNNEI.

This clonotype was seen repeatedly, ten times or more. The rearrangement uses TRBV5-1 and TRBJ2-1, with a tentative D call TRBD2 (6 bases). CDR3 length: 15 residues. Germline V gene sequence: CDR1 SGHRS, CDR2 YFSETQ. Between the trimmed V and J ends, which lost 4 bases and 7 bases, there was a span of 18 bases. DNA of the CDR3: TGCGCCAGCAGCCGCGGGACGAAGGTATGGAATGAGCAGTTCTTC. This encodes CASSRGTKVWNEQFF.

Many counts were recorded for this clonotype. This chain connects TRBV7-9 to TRBJ2-7; a possible D gene is TRBD2 (6 bases). The V and J ends lost 3 bases and 3 bases respectively, with 15 bases between them. The CDR3 contains 15 residues. CDR1 is SEHNR and CDR2 is FQNEAQ in the germline V gene (reference sequence). This CDR3 is CASSFLASEHYEQYF. The DNA for the CDR3 is TGTGCCAGCAGCTTTCTTGCTAGCGAACACTACGAGCAGTACTTC.

This clonotype showed up many times. The CDR3 nucleotides are TGTGCCAGCAGCCATACCGCCAACGTCCTGACTTTC. This encodes CASSHTANVLTF. The chain recombines TRBV7-2 with TRBJ2-6, with no clear D. CDR3 size: 12 residues. With 5 bases removed from V and 7 bases from J, the gap between germline ends came to 6 bases. Germline loops: CDR1 SGHTA, CDR2 FQGNSA.

This clonotype was counted ten times or more. The chain is built from TRBV20-1 and TRBJ1-6; TRBD1 agrees at 10 bases. Looked up from germline, CDR1 is DFQATT and CDR2 is SNEGSKA (reference sequence). V lost 1 base and J lost 5; bases outside the gene matches: 2. The CDR3 covers 15 residues. CDR3 amino acids: CSARAGTGDNSPLHF. For the CDR3, the DNA is TGCAGTGCTAGAGCGGGGACAGGGGATAATTCACCCCTCCACTTT.

Many counts were recorded for this clonotype. The chain combines TRBV5-1 with TRBJ2-1, with D uncertain. Germline CDR1 SGHRS, CDR2 YFSETQ. The CDR3 length is 16 residues. The ends were cut back, 1 base at V and 3 bases at J, with 14 bases in the middle. The CDR3 spells CASSLSRPTSYNEQFF. The CDR3 DNA follows: TGCGCCAGCAGCTTGTCCCGCCCGACGAGCTACAATGAGCAGTTCTTC.

This clonotype occurred a few times. Given a much more abundant clone one base away, this may be a read error. The rearrangement links TRBV20-1 to TRBJ2-7; the D is unclear. Germline V gene sequence: CDR1 DFQATT, CDR2 SNEGSKA (reference sequence). Deletions cut 3 bases from V and 6 bases from J, with 12 bases between. CDR3 length: 12 residues. The CDR3 here is CSARTATCEQYF. Here the CDR3 DNA reads TGCAGTGCTAGGACGGCTACCTGCGAGCAGTACTTC.

At least ten counts were recorded for this clonotype. V gene TRBV29-1 combines with J gene TRBJ1-1; D is unresolved. V lost 7 bases to trimming and J lost 4 bases, with 13 bases between them. The germline CDR1 and CDR2 sequences are SQVTM and ANQGSEA. CDR3 size: 12 residues. The CDR3 DNA reads TGCAGCGCCTACAGTGCGGGCACTGAAGCTTTCTTT. Its translation: CSAYSAGTEAFF.

This clonotype occurred a few times. This may come from a read error, since a much larger clone is one base off. The chain has TRBV12-3 or TRBV12-4 and TRBJ2-3, with 8 bases fitting TRBD1. V gave up 5 bases and J gave up 4 bases; unmatched junction bases: 8. This CDR3 is 15 amino acids long. In DNA form, the CDR3 reads TGTGCCAGCAGTCCTATCGGACAGGGATCAGATACGCAGTATTTT. Translating it yields CASSPIGQGSDTQYF.

This clonotype was recorded a few times. The chain joins TRBV6-6 to TRBJ2-2; D tentatively fits TRBD1 or TRBD2 (5 bases each). CDR3 size: 16 residues. The ends were cut back, 0 bases at V and 1 base at J, with 9 bases in the middle. The V gene's germline CDR1 is MNHNY and CDR2 SVGAGI (reference sequence). CDR3 protein: CASSYSGTVNTGELFF. The CDR3 bases are TGTGCCAGCAGTTACTCGGGGACGGTGAACACCGGGGAGCTGTTTTTT.

This clonotype was seen at least ten times. The chain has TRBV6-5 and TRBJ1-1, with 11 bases lining up with TRBD1. J lost 8 bases, V lost 5 bases, and 7 bases had no gene match. The germline V gene encodes CDR1 MNHEY and CDR2 SVGAGI. The CDR3 runs 14 residues. The CDR3 sequence is CASSLGTGGREAFF. CDR3 in DNA: TGTGCCAGCAGTCTTGGGACAGGGGGACGAGAAGCTTTCTTT.

There are many counts of this clonotype. This sequence joins TRBV29-1 and TRBJ2-2; 7 bases align to TRBD2. Germline loops: CDR1 SQVTM, CDR2 ANQGSEA. The ends lost 8 bases at V and 3 bases at J; junction bases unmatched: 3. This CDR3 contains 12 residues. CDR3 coding DNA: TGCAGCCACCGGGAGGACACCGGGGAGCTGTTTTTT. Its translation: CSHREDTGELFF.

This clonotype has a count of ten or more. The rearrangement links TRBV11-2 to TRBJ2-5, with D tentatively TRBD2 (6 bases). The CDR3 has 13 residues. Trimming took off 5 bases at V and 10 bases at J, with 17 bases between the two ends. Germline CDR1 and CDR2: SGHAT and FQNNGV. The CDR3 loop reads CASSRQRPGDQYF. Here the CDR3 DNA reads TGTGCCAGCAGCCGTCAGCGGCCGGGGGACCAGTACTTC.

This clonotype was detected many times. This chain links TRBV6-1 with TRBJ1-1; D gene ambiguous. The CDR3 runs 13 residues. The V gene lost 1 base and the J gene lost 1 base, with 4 bases spanning the gap. Germline values: CDR1 MNHNS, CDR2 SASEGT. The CDR3 DNA follows: TGTGCCAGCAGTGAAGGGCGGAACACTGAAGCTTTCTTT. Its protein is CASSEGRNTEAFF.

At least ten counts were recorded for this clonotype. This chain links TRBV25-1 with TRBJ1-4; TRBD1 agrees at 12 bases. The V gene end was trimmed by 1 base and the J gene end by 8 bases; junction bases not matched to a gene: 2. CDR1 is MGHDK and CDR2 is SYGVNS in the germline V gene. CDR3 length: 15 residues. In DNA form, the CDR3 reads TGTGCCAGCAGTGAATGGGACAGGGGGCACGAAAAACTGTTTTTT. This encodes CASSEWDRGHEKLFF.

With regard to this clonotype: This may stem from a read error, because a much larger clone lies one nucleotide away. The rearrangement joins TRBV7-8 to TRBJ1-4; 10 positions match TRBD1. This CDR3 region has 14 residues. CDR1 SGHVS and CDR2 FQNEAQ come from the germline V gene. The CDR3 region has the DNA TGTGCCAGCAGCCCGAGGACAGGGGGTGAAAAACGGTTTTTT. The encoded protein is CASSPRTGGEKRFF.

The chain couples TRBV25-1 to TRBJ2-5; D might be TRBD1 (5 bases). CDR1 is MGHDK, CDR2 SYGVNS, per germline. With 2 bases removed from V and 4 bases from J, the gap between germline ends came to 14 bases. The CDR3 is 15 residues long. CDR3 in DNA: TGTGCCAGCAGTGAACTGGGGCGCCGACGAGAGACCCAGTACTTC. It encodes CASSELGRRRETQYF. The variable domain in full, completed from reference TRBV25-1 and TRBJ2-5, reads EADIYQTPRYLVIGTGKKITLECSQTMGHDKMYWYQQDPGMELHLIHYSYGVNSTEKGDLSSESTVSRIRTEHFPLTLESARPSHTSQYLCASSELGRRRETQYFGPGTRLLVL.

This clonotype appeared many times. This rearrangement joins TRBV29-1 to TRBJ2-5; D perhaps matches TRBD2 (6 bases). Germline V gene lookup returns CDR1 SQVTM and CDR2 ANQGSEA. V lost 2 bases and J lost 5, with 18 bases in between. The CDR3 loop spans 15 amino acids. CDR3 nucleotides: TGCAGCGTTGAACTTCGCGGAGGGCCGCGGGAGACCCAGTACTTC. This gives the protein CSVELRGGPRETQYF.

This clonotype was seen at least ten times. The chain is built from TRBV5-1 and TRBJ2-7, with D tentatively TRBD1 or TRBD2 (5 bases each). Deletions cut 4 bases from V and 1 base from J, with 18 bases between. The CDR3 consists of 16 residues. The germline CDR1 and CDR2 sequences are SGHRS and YFSETQ. The CDR3 bases are TGCGCCAGCAGCCCCAATGTGGGACCGAGATCCTACGAGCAGTACTTC. As protein: CASSPNVGPRSYEQYF.

This clonotype was picked up many times. J is TRBJ2-7 and V is TRBV3-1; TRBD2 matches at 10 bases. This CDR3 contains 15 residues. The junction had 7 bases not matched to a gene; V was cut back by 5 bases and J by 3 bases. Germline values: CDR1 LGHDT, CDR2 YNNKEL (reference sequence). The CDR3 DNA is TGTGCCAGCAGCTCGGGGACTAGCGCTGTCTACGAGCAGTACTTC. Amino acid sequence: CASSSGTSAVYEQYF.

As for this clonotype: This may arise from a read error, as a much more abundant clone is one base away. The CDR3 DNA follows: TGTGCCAGCAGTTCTTACAGGATGTATCAGCCCCAGCATTTT. Amino acids: CASSSYRMYQPQHF. The rearrangement uses TRBV12-3 or TRBV12-4 and TRBJ1-5; D may be TRBD1 (5 bases). The CDR3 runs to 14 residues. V lost 4 bases and J 5 bases, leaving 12 bases between the germline ends.

In this sample, this clonotype turned up many times. CDR3 sequence: CASITGLINTGELFF. CDR3 nucleotide sequence: TGTGCCAGCATAACGGGACTCATAAACACCGGGGAGCTGTTTTTT. The chain joins TRBV6-2 or TRBV6-3 to TRBJ2-2; D might be TRBD2 (6 bases). CDR3 length: 15 amino acids. Germline loops: CDR1 MNHEY, CDR2 SVGEGT. V gave up 7 bases and J gave up 2 bases, with 14 bases separating them.

The table lists this clonotype with many counts. This chain links TRBV7-2 with TRBJ2-1; possibly TRBD2 for D (5 bases). The germline V gene encodes CDR1 SGHTA and CDR2 FQGNSA. Trimming shortened V by 4 bases and J by 0 bases, and 13 bases separated the two germline ends. The length of the CDR3 is 16 residues. CDR3 in DNA: TGTGCCAGCAGCTCCCCGAGCGGAAGCTCCTACAATGAGCAGTTCTTC. Residues: CASSSPSGSSYNEQFF.